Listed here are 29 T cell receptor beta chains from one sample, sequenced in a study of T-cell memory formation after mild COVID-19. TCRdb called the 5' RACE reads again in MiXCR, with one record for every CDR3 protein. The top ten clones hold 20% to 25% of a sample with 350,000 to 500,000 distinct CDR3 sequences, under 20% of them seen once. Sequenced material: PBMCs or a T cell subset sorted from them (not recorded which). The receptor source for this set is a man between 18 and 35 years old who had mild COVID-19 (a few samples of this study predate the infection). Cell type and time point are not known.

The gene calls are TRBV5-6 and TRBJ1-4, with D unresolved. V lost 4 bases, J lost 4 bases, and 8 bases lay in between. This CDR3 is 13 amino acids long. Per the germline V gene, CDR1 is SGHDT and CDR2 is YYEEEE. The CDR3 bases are TGTGCCAGCAGCGGCGGTAATAATGAAAAACTGTTTTTT. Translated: CASSGGNNEKLFF.

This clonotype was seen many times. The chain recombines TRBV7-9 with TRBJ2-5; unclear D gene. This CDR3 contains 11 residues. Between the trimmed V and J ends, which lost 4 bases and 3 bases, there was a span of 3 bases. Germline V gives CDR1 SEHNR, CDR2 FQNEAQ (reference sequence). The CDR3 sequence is CASSYEETQYF. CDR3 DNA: TGTGCCAGCAGCTACGAAGAGACCCAGTACTTC.

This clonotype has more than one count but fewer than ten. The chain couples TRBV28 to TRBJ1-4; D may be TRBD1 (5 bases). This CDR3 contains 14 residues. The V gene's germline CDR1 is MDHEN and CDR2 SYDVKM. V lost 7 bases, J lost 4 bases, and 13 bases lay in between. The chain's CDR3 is CASTLDKLNEKLFF. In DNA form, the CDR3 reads TGTGCCAGCACCCTGGACAAACTTAATGAAAAACTGTTTTTT. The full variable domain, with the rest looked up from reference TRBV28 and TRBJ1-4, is DVKVTQSSRYLVKRTGEKVFLECVQDMDHENMFWYRQDPGLGLRLIYFSYDVKMKEKGDIPEGYSVSREKKERFSLILESASTNQTSMYLCASTLDKLNEKLFFGSGTQLSVL.

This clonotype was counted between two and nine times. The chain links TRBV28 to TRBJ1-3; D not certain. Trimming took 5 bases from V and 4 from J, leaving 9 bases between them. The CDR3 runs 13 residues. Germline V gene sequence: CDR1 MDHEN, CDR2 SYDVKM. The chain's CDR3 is CASSAQWGNTIYF. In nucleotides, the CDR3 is TGTGCCAGCAGTGCCCAGTGGGGAAACACCATATATTTT.

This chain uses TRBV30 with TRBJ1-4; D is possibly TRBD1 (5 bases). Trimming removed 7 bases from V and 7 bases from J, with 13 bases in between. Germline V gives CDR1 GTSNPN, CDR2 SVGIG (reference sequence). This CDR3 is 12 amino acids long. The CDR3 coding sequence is TGTGCCTTTTGGGGGGAAAGTGAAAAACTGTTTTTT. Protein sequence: CAFWGESEKLFF.

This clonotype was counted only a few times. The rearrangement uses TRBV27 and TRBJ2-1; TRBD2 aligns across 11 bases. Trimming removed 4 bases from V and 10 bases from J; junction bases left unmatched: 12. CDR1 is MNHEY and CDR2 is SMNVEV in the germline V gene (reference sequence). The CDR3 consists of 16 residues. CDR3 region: CASSSIAGGTSGEQFF. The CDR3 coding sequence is TGTGCCAGCAGTTCAATAGCGGGGGGGACCTCGGGAGAGCAGTTCTTC.

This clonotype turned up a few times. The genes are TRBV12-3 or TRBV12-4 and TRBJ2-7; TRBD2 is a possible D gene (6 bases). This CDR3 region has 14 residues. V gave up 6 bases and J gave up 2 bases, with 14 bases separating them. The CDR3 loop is CASSQGGYPYEQYV. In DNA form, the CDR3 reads TGTGCCAGCAGCCAGGGAGGCTACCCCTACGAGCAGTACGTC.

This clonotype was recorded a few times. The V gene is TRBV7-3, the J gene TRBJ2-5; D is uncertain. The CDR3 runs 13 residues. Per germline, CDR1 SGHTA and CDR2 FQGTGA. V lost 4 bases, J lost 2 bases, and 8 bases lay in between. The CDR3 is CASSYAGQETQYF. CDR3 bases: TGTGCCAGCAGCTACGCTGGACAAGAGACCCAGTACTTC.

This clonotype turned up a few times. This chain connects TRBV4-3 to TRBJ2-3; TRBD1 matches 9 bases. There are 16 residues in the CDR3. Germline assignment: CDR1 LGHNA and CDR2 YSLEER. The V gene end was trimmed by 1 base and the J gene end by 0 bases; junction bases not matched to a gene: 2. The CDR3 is CASSQVGQGSTDTQYF. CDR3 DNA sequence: TGCGCCAGCAGCCAAGTGGGACAGGGAAGCACAGATACGCAGTATTTT.

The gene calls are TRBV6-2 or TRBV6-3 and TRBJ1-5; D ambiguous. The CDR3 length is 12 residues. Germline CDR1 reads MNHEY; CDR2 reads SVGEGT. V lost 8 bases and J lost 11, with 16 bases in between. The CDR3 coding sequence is TGTGCCAGCGGAAACGAGTTACAAGCCCAGCATTTT. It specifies CASGNELQAQHF.

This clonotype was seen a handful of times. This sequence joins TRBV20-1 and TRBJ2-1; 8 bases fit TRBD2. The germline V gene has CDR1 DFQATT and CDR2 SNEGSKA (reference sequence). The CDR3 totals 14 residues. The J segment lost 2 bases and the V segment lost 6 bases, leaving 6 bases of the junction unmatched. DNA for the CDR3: TGCAGTGCGGGTCGGGGGGGCCCCTACAATGAGCAGTTCTTC. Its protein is CSAGRGGPYNEQFF.

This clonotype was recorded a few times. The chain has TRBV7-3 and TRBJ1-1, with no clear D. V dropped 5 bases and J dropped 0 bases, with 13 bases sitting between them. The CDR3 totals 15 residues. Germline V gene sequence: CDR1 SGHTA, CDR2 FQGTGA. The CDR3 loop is CASSNGHGLNTEAFF. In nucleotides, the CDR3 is TGTGCCAGCAGCAATGGGCACGGTTTGAACACTGAAGCTTTCTTT.

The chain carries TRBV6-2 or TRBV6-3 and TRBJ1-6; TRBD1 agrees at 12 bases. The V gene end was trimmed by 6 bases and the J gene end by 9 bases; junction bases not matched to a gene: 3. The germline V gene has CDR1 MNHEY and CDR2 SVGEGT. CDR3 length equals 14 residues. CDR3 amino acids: CASRRDRGLSPLHF. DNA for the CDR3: TGTGCCAGCAGAAGGGACAGGGGGCTTTCACCCCTCCACTTT.

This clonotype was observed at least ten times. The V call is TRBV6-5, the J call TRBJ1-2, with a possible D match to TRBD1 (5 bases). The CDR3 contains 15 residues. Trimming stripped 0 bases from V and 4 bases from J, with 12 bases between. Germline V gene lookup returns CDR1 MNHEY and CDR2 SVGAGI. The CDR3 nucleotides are TGTGCCAGCAGTTACTCCGGGGCACGAGCCTATGGCTACACCTTC. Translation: CASSYSGARAYGYTF.

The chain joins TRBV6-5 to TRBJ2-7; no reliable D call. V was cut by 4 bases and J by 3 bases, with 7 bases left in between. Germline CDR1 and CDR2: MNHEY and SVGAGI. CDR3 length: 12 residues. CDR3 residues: CASSSSIYEQYF. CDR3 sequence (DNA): TGTGCCAGCAGTTCGTCGATCTACGAGCAGTACTTC.

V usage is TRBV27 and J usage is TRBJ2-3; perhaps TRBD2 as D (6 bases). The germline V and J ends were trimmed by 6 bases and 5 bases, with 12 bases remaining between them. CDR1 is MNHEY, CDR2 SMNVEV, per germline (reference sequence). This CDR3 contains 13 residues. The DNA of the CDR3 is TGTGCCAGCAGGGACTATGGGGGAGATACGCAGTATTTT. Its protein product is CASRDYGGDTQYF.

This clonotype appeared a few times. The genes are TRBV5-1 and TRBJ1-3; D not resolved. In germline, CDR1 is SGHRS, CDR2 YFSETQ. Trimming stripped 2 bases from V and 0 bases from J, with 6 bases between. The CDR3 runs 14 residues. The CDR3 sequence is CASSFGYSGNTIYF. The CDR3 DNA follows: TGCGCCAGCAGCTTTGGCTACTCTGGAAACACCATATATTTT. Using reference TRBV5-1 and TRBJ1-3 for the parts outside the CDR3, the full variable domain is KAGVTQTPRYLIKTRGQQVTLSCSPISGHRSVSWYQQTPGQGLQFLFEYFSETQRNKGNFPGRFSGRQFSNSRSEMNVSTLELGDSALYLCASSFGYSGNTIYFGEGSWLTVV.

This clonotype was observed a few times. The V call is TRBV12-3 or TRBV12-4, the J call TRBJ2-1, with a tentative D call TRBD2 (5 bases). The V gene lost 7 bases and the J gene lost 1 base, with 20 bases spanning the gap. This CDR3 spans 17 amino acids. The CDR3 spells CASTPQWETLSYNEQFF. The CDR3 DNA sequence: TGTGCCAGCACCCCACAATGGGAGACTTTATCCTACAATGAGCAGTTCTTC.

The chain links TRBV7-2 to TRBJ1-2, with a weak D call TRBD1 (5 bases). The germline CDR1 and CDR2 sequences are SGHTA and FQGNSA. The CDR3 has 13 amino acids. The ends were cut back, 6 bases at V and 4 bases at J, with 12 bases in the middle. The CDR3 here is CASSRMTAYGYTF. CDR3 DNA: TGTGCCAGCAGTCGGATGACAGCCTATGGCTACACCTTC.

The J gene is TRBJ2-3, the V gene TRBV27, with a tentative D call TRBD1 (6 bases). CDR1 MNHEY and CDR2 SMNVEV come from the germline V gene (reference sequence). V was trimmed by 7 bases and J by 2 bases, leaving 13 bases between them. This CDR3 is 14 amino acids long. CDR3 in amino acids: CASTPQGFTDTQYF. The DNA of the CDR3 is TGTGCCAGCACCCCACAGGGTTTCACAGATACGCAGTATTTT.

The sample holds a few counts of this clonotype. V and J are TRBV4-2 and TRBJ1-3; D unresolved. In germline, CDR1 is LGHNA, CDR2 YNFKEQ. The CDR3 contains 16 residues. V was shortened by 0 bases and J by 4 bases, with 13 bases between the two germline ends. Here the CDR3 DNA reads TGTGCCAGCAGCCAAGATCGGTTTGGGCTCGGAAACACCATATATTTT. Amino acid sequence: CASSQDRFGLGNTIYF.

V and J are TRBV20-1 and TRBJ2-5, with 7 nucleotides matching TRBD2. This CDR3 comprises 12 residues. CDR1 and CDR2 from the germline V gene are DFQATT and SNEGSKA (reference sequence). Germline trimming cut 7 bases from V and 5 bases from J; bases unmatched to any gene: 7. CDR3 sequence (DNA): TGCAGTGTCTGGAAGGGAGGGGAGACCCAGTACTTC. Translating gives CSVWKGGETQYF.

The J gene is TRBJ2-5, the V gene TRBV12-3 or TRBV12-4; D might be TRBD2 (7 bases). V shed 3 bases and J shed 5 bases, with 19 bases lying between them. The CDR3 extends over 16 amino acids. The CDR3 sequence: CASSLAGGQSRETQYF. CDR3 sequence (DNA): TGTGCCAGCAGTTTGGCCGGGGGGCAGTCCAGGGAGACCCAGTACTTC.

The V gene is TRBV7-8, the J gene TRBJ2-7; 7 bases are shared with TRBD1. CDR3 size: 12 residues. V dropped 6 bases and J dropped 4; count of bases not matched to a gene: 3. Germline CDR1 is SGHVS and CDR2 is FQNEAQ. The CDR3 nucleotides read TGTGCCAGCAGATTGGACAGGTACGAGCAGTACTTC. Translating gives CASRLDRYEQYF.

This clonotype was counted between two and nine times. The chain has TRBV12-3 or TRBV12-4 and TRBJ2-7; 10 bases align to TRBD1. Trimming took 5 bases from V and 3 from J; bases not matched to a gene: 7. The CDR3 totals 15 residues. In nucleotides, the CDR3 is TGTGCCAGCAGTCACGCGACAGGGGGCAACTACGAGCAGTACTTC. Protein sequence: CASSHATGGNYEQYF.

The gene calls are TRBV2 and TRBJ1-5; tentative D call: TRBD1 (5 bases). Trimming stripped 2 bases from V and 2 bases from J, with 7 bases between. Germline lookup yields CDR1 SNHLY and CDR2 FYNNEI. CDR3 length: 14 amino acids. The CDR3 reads CASSEWGGNQPQHF. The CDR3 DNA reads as TGTGCCAGCAGTGAATGGGGCGGCAATCAGCCCCAGCATTTT. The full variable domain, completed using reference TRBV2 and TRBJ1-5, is EPEVTQTPSHQVTQMGQEVILRCVPISNHLYFYWYRQILGQKVEFLVSFYNNEISEKSEIFDDQFSVERPDGSNFTLKIRSTKLEDSAMYFCASSEWGGNQPQHFGDGTRLSIL.

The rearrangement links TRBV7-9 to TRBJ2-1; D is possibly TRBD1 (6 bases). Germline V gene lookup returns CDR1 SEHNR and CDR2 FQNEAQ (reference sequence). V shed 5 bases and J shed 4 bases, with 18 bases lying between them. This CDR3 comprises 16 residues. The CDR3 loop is CASSDRNVQGYNEQFF. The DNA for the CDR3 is TGTGCCAGCAGCGATAGGAACGTACAGGGTTACAATGAGCAGTTCTTC.

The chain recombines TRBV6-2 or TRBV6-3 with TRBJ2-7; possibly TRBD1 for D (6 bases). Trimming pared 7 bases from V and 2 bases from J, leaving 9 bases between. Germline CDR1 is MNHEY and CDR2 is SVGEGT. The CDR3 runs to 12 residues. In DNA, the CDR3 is TGTGCCAGCACTCAGGGGCCCTACGAGCAGTACGTC. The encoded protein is CASTQGPYEQYV.

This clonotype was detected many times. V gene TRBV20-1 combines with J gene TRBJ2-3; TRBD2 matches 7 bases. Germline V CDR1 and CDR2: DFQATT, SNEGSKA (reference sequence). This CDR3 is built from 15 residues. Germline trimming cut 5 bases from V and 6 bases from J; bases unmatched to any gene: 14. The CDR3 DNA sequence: TGCAGTGCTTCTCCGCTTCTAGCGGCCCACGATACGCAGTATTTT. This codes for CSASPLLAAHDTQYF.